This T cell receptor (beta chain) was profiled in a study of Ad26.COV2.S vaccination and SARS-CoV-2 variants. Turning to the study itself: Donor was assigned to the Ad26.COV2.S arm of trial COV1001.

Regarding treatment: 15 to 20 received Ad26.COV2.S at low or high dose, single or two shots; 5 received placebo; per-sample allocation not given. Sampling happened 63 days after the first vaccine or placebo injection. At a Boston site, the person donating was an adult of 18-55 years. As its vector, the vaccine had Ad26, which expressed Wuhan-strain SARS-CoV-2 spike. Generated by immunoSEQ multiplex PCR, the TCRdb table keeps only in-frame clones and is missing some. Of some 340,000 clones listed, around 83% are singletons. CDR3 length equals 17 residues. Trimming took off 1 base at V and 3 bases at J, with 13 bases between the two ends. Germline CDR1 is LGHDT and CDR2 is YNNKEL (reference sequence). Remarks on this clone: Its specificity is unknown.

The study, taken as a whole, reports: Spike-specific TCR breadth was greater after Ad26.COV2.S than placebo.

This specimen was peripheral blood, taken in a trial of Ad26.COV2.S vaccine versus placebo. The genes are TRBV3-1 (or the pseudogene TRBV3-2) and TRBJ1-6; tentative D call: TRBD1 (5 bases). The receptor comes from a person between 18 and 59 years old who received the Ad26.COV2.S COVID-19 vaccine or a placebo. In nucleotides, the CDR3 is TGTGCCAGCAGCCAAGGGGGCCGAGGGTACTATAATTCACCCCTCCACTTT. It is translated as CASSQGGRGYYNSPLHF.